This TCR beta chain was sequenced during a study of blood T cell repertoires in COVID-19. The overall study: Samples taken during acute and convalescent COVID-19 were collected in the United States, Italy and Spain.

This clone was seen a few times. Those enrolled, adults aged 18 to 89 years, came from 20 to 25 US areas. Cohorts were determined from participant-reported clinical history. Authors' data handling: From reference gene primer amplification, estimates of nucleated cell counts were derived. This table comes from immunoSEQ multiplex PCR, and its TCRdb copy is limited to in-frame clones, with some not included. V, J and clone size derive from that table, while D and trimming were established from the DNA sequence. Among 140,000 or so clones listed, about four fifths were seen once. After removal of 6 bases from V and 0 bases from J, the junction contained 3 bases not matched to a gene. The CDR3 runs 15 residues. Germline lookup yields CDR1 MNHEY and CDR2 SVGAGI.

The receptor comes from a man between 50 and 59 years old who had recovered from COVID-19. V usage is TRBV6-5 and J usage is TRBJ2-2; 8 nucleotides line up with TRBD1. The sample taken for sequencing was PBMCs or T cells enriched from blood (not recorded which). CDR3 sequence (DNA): TGTGCCAGCAGCCTACAGGGGGCGAACACCGGGGAGCTGTTTTTT. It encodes CASSLQGANTGELFF.